This TCR beta chain was captured by sequencing in a study of T-cell memory formation after mild COVID-19 (dated by TCRdb to about 2021). Looking at the study overall: TCR sequence clusters from the two donors were found to be largely donor specific. The cohort comprised two young, previously healthy adult volunteers, one female and one male. T-cell clones expanding and contracting after mild COVID-19 in two donors were tracked by longitudinal TCRalpha and TCRbeta repertoire sequencing. Broader findings and caveats from the paper: Contracting CD4+ clones were located mainly in the CM and EM memory subsets, whereas CD8+ clones were found to be enriched in EMRA. SARS-CoV-2 specificity was not confirmed for the second-wave clones peaking on day 37. Clones that contracted from day 15 to 85 showed balanced CD4/CD8 phenotypes, whereas a second wave of clones that expanded from day 15 to 37 leaned towards CD4+. Some responding clones were found in pre-infection memory, which suggests that pre-existing cross-reactive memory T cells took part in the SARS-CoV-2 response. The study covered only two mild cases, and larger cohorts including severe cases with pre-infection samples were considered necessary.

V is pared back by 0 bases and J by 4 bases, with 15 bases lying between the germline termini. The CDR1 and CDR2 encoded by the germline V gene are MNHEY and SVGAGI. The CDR3 numbers 16 residues from cysteine through phenylalanine. Of all the DNA, just the CDR3 is kept, 48 bases in frame from base 1. PBMCs were isolated by Ficoll-Paque density gradient centrifugation. Concerning this clonotype itself: The specificity of this receptor is unknown. Nothing much larger sits one base from this clone, and base qualities are not available.

For sequencing, an Illumina NovaSeq 6000 was employed. TCRalpha and TCRbeta cDNA libraries were constructed by 5'RACE with constant-segment primers, with sample barcodes and unique molecular identifiers being introduced. Trizol reagent was used to extract RNA from every sample. Library amplification was performed in two PCR steps, and a second sample barcode and Illumina TruSeq adapters were introduced in the second step. Libraries were sequenced on an Illumina NovaSeq with 2 x 150 bp paired-end reads. The original pipeline was this. With migec v1.2.7, reads were demultiplexed and then collapsed into UMI-guided consensus sequences. Using mixcr v2.1.11, UMI consensuses were aligned to TRA and TRB V and J templates and then assembled into clonotypes. Expanded or contracted clonotypes were those called significant by both edgeR and NoisET, with noise models trained on biological replicates. For edgeR calls, a false discovery rate-adjusted p below 0.01 and a log2 fold-change threshold of 1 were applied. As an exploratory analysis of dynamics, max-normalized trajectories of the 1000 most abundant clonotypes were examined by PCA with hierarchical clustering. Separately sequenced CD4+ and CD8+ repertoires were used to assign the CD4 or CD8 phenotype of responding clones. TCRdb reprocessed the public reads (quality trimming at Q25 with fastp, clone calling with MiXCR) and kept in-frame beta chains. CDR3 protein sequences are deduplicated, and each keeps its most common genes and DNA. The authors' filters were not applied to this entry. Counted in this sample were about 300,000 distinct CDR3 sequences; approximately 19% of them appeared once. The ten largest account for approximately 21% of the sample.

The clonotype was recovered from a man between 18 and 35 years old who had mild COVID-19 (a few samples of this study predate the infection). The sample titles of this study are shuffled in the database, so cell type and time point are left out; the donor was told from shared clones. The chain joins TRBV6-5 to TRBJ2-5; TRBD1 might be the D gene, on 6 matching bases. Sequencing used PBMCs or a T cell subset sorted from them (not recorded which). The CDR3 region reads CASSYSYTGSRETQYF. The DNA is TGTGCCAGCAGTTACTCATACACAGGGAGTAGAGAGACCCAGTACTTC.